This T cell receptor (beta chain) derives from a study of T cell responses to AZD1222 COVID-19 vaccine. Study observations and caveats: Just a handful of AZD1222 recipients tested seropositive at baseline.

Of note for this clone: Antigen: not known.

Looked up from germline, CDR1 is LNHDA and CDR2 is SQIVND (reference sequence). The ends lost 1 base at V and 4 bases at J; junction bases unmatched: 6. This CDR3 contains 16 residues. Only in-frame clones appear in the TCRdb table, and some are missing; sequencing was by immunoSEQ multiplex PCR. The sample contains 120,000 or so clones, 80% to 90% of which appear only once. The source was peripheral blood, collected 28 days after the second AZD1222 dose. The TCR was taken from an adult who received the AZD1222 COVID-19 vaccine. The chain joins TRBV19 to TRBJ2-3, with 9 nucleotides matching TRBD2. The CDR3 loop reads CASSIAGGRAADTQYF. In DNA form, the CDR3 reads TGTGCCAGTAGTATAGCCGGCGGGAGGGCCGCAGATACGCAGTATTTT. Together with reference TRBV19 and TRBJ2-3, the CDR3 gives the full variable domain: DGGITQSPKYLFRKEGQNVTLSCEQNLNHDAMYWYRQDPGQGLRLIYYSQIVNDFQKGDIAEGYSVSREKKESFPLTVTSAQKNPTAFYLCASSIAGGRAADTQYFGPGTRLTVL.